The T cell receptor (beta chain) under discussion was sequenced for a study of blood T cells in healthy people across ages. The second PCR ran roughly 7 to 12 cycles with a sample-barcoded 5' primer and J-beta primers. TCRdb re-analysed the 5' RACE reads in MiXCR, keeping a single row per CDR3 protein. This sample carries 2 million or so distinct CDR3 sequences, about 50% of them seen once, and the ten largest clones take approximately 2%. Germline V gene data show CDR1 as SGHRS and CDR2 as YFSETQ. The length of the CDR3 is 18 residues. This clonotype was picked up one time. The V and J genes are TRBV5-1 and TRBJ2-1; 7 positions match TRBD1. The DNA end favors TRBJ2-7, so the J call may be wrong. The source of this sequence is a woman aged 40 to 50 in good health. The specimen was blood. The CDR3 nucleotides are TGCGCCAGCAGCTATGGATCAGCCGGGACAGCTCGCTACAATGAGCAGTACTTC. Its protein product is CASSYGSAGTARYNEQYF.